These 16 T cell receptor beta chains originate from one sample sequenced in a study of identical twins. Each CDR3 protein is one row after TCRdb ran MiXCR on the 5' RACE reads. This sample has about 250,000 distinct CDR3 sequences, with 7.5% found just once. A further study also used this sample, focusing on yellow fever vaccine responses in identical twins.

The sample was CD8+ T cells sorted from blood. Every receptor here comes from a woman under 30 in good health.

This clonotype has just a few counts. At one end the junction does not follow the germline gene, possibly because of a read error. J is TRBJ1-2 and V is TRBV4-1; no clear D. Germline assignment: CDR1 MGHRA and CDR2 YSYEKL. This CDR3 has 14 residues. The CDR3 DNA sequence: TGCGCCAGTAGCCCCATGGGAGGCGCCTATGGCTACACCTTC. This encodes CASSPMGGAYGYTF.

This rearrangement joins TRBV9 to TRBJ1-1; possibly TRBD1 for D (6 bases). Germline CDR1 SGDLS, CDR2 YYNGEE. Trimming removed 5 bases from V and 4 bases from J, with 15 bases in between. The CDR3 is made up of 14 amino acids. Here the CDR3 reads CASSYAQGSTEAFF. For the CDR3, the DNA is TGTGCCAGCAGTTACGCACAGGGCAGCACTGAAGCTTTCTTT.

This clonotype was detected a few times. The chain recombines TRBV9 with TRBJ1-1; a weak D match, TRBD1 (5 bases). The V gene's germline CDR1 is SGDLS and CDR2 YYNGEE. Trimming removed 0 bases from V and 0 bases from J, with 6 bases in between. The CDR3 consists of 14 residues. DNA of the CDR3: TGTGCCAGCAGCGTAGAACAGGTGAACACTGAAGCTTTCTTT. It yields the protein CASSVEQVNTEAFF.

As regards this clonotype: This may arise from a read error, as a much more abundant clone is one base away. The chain joins TRBV27 to TRBJ2-7; D unresolved. The CDR3 runs to 13 residues. Germline V gives CDR1 MNHEY, CDR2 SMNVEV (reference sequence). CDR3 nucleotide sequence: TGTGCCAGCGGTTTAGCCCCCTCGTACGAGCAGTACTTC. Translating it yields CASGLAPSYEQYF.

This clonotype was observed a handful of times. V and J are TRBV6-5 and TRBJ1-2; no clear D gene. The germline V gene encodes CDR1 MNHEY and CDR2 SVGAGI. There are 12 residues in the CDR3. V was clipped by 7 bases and J by 4 bases, with 10 bases between them. Written as DNA, the CDR3 is TGTGCCAGCACTAGCCCCCCCTATGGCTACACCTTC. Its translation: CASTSPPYGYTF.

This clonotype came up a few times. V is TRBV2 and J is TRBJ1-2; 8 nucleotides align to TRBD1. This CDR3 is built from 17 residues. Trimming at V came to 0 bases and at J to 0 bases, leaving 6 bases not matched to a gene. Germline CDR1 reads SNHLY; CDR2 reads FYNNEI. The CDR3 sequence is CASSEAATGATNYGYTF. The DNA of the CDR3 is TGTGCCAGCAGTGAAGCCGCGACAGGGGCAACTAACTATGGCTACACCTTC.

This clonotype has a count of ten or more. The chain joins TRBV7-7 to TRBJ2-1; the match to TRBD2 covers 7 bases. The germline V gene has CDR1 SSHAT and CDR2 FNYEAQ (reference sequence). Losses at the gene ends were 2 bases for V and 6 bases for J; bases not matched to a gene: 7. The CDR3 is 15 amino acids. The CDR3 here is CASSLSAGTANEQFF. The CDR3 DNA sequence: TGTGCCAGCAGCTTATCAGCGGGAACGGCCAATGAGCAGTTCTTC.

As to this clonotype: A read error is possible here, since a much larger clone lies one base away. V is TRBV5-6 and J is TRBJ1-6; D ambiguous. There are 15 residues in the CDR3. Germline V gives CDR1 SGHDT, CDR2 YYEEEE. CDR3 nucleotides: TGTGCCAGCAGCTTGGGGCGCTATAAGAATTCACCCATCCACTTT. Residues: CASSLGRYKNSPIHF.

This clonotype has only a few counts. The CDR3 region has the DNA TGTGCCACCAGTCAATCGGGAGACCCCTACGAGCAGTACTTC. Amino acid sequence: CATSQSGDPYEQYF. The chain employs TRBV24-1 and TRBJ2-7; D perhaps matches TRBD2 (6 bases). CDR1 and CDR2 (germline): KGHDR, SFDVKD. V was trimmed by 6 bases and J by 2 bases, leaving 13 bases between them. The CDR3 spans 14 residues.

This clonotype appeared many times. The chain combines TRBV15 with TRBJ2-7, with 7 bases identical to TRBD2. Germline lookup yields CDR1 LNHNV and CDR2 YYDKDF (reference sequence). The V and J ends lost 0 bases and 0 bases, in that order; junction bases with no gene match: 2. The CDR3 has 15 amino acids. This CDR3 reads CATSREAGSSYEQYV. The CDR3 DNA reads TGTGCCACCAGCAGAGAAGCGGGGAGCTCCTACGAGCAGTACGTC.

This clonotype was detected a few times. This chain joins TRBV6-4 and TRBJ2-1, with D hard to call. The germline gives CDR1 MRHNA, CDR2 SNTAGT. The V end lost 3 bases, the J end lost 5 bases, and 11 bases lay between the germline ends. This CDR3 region has 14 residues. The CDR3 DNA reads TGTGCCAGCAGTGAATCAGGCTACCACAATGAGCAGTTCTTC. Amino acid sequence: CASSESGYHNEQFF.

The genes are TRBV7-9 and TRBJ2-4; D gene unclear. V gave up 4 bases and J gave up 0 bases, with 13 bases separating them. Germline V gene data show CDR1 as SEHNR and CDR2 as FQNEAQ (reference sequence). This CDR3 has 16 amino acids. The CDR3 DNA follows: TGTGCCAGCAGCTCCCCATTGGCGTCAGCCAAAAACATTCAGTACTTC. Amino acids: CASSSPLASAKNIQYF.

J is TRBJ2-1 and V is TRBV12-3 or TRBV12-4; 14 bases match TRBD2. The CDR3 is 20 amino acids. The trim removed 2 bases at V and 3 bases at J, leaving 12 bases unmatched. The chain's CDR3 is CASSLFPNTGLAGDYNEQFF. The CDR3 DNA sequence: TGTGCCAGCAGTTTATTCCCTAACACGGGACTAGCGGGAGACTACAATGAGCAGTTCTTC.

This clonotype was picked up a small number of times. The V and J genes are TRBV7-8 and TRBJ2-1; 8 nucleotides agree with TRBD1. Germline CDR1 is SGHVS and CDR2 is FQNEAQ. The trim removed 2 bases at V and 1 base at J, leaving 4 bases unmatched. The CDR3 is 16 residues long. CDR3: CASSLWRTGSYNEQFF. CDR3 nucleotide sequence: TGTGCCAGCAGCTTATGGCGGACAGGGTCCTACAATGAGCAGTTCTTC.

The V gene is TRBV5-1, the J gene TRBJ1-5; 7 bases align to TRBD1. The CDR3 extends over 15 amino acids. Germline-derived CDR1 and CDR2 are SGHRS and YFSETQ. Trimming removed 6 bases from V and 4 bases from J; junction bases left unmatched: 10. CDR3 loop: CASNWARGDNQPQHF. CDR3 in DNA: TGCGCCAGCAACTGGGCCAGGGGGGATAATCAGCCCCAGCATTTT. The entire variable domain, with the rest obtained from reference TRBV5-1 and TRBJ1-5, is as follows: KAGVTQTPRYLIKTRGQQVTLSCSPISGHRSVSWYQQTPGQGLQFLFEYFSETQRNKGNFPGRFSGRQFSNSRSEMNVSTLELGDSALYLCASNWARGDNQPQHFGDGTRLSIL.

In its sample, this clonotype was seen a few times. V and J are TRBV12-3 or TRBV12-4 and TRBJ2-3; a possible D gene is TRBD2 (6 bases). The CDR3 is made up of 17 amino acids. The V end was cut by 4 bases, the J end by 1 base, with 18 bases between. The CDR3 reads CASSSDRLDVRTDTQYF. CDR3 DNA sequence: TGTGCCAGCAGTTCCGATCGACTAGACGTTCGCACAGATACGCAGTATTTT.